A single sample is the source of the 6 T cell receptor beta chains below, sequenced in a study of blood T cell repertoires in COVID-19. Generated by immunoSEQ multiplex PCR, the TCRdb table keeps only in-frame clones and is missing some. The repertoire holds some 56,000 clones, 80% seen once, with over 5.5% in the top ten. Material: peripheral blood. Source of these receptors: a man aged 60-69 years with acute or convalescent COVID-19.

The chain uses TRBV10-3 and TRBJ2-7, with TRBD1 as a possible D gene (6 bases). This CDR3 contains 13 residues. Per germline, CDR1 ENHRY and CDR2 SYGVKD. V lost 10 bases and J 2 bases, leaving 15 bases between the germline ends. CDR3 DNA: TGTGCCAGTCGACAGGTCTTTGCCTACGAGCAGTACTTC. Translated, it gives CASRQVFAYEQYF.

This clone has only one observation. V is TRBV6-5 and J is TRBJ1-1; TRBD1 agrees at 8 bases. There are 16 residues in the CDR3. Germline CDR1 and CDR2: MNHEY and SVGAGI. Trimming at V came to 2 bases and at J to 6 bases, leaving 11 bases not matched to a gene. The CDR3 nucleotides are TGTGCCAGCAGTTACCTATCAGGGGGCCACCGACCTGAAGCTTTCTTT. Its protein product is CASSYLSGGHRPEAFF.

V gene TRBV6-5 combines with J gene TRBJ1-1, with D tentatively TRBD1 (6 bases). This CDR3 is 13 amino acids long. Germline assignment: CDR1 MNHEY and CDR2 SVGAGI. Trimming shortened V by 7 bases and J by 11 bases, and 20 bases separated the two germline ends. In nucleotides, the CDR3 is TGTGCCAGCACCCCGACATTGCAGGGGCGGGCTTTCTTT. Its protein product is CASTPTLQGRAFF.

In this sample, this clone turned up once. The chain couples TRBV5-4 to TRBJ1-2, with D possibly TRBD1 on 6 matching bases. V dropped 4 bases and J dropped 5 bases, with 24 bases sitting between them. Germline-derived CDR1 and CDR2 are SGHNT and YYREEE (reference sequence). The CDR3 covers 17 residues. In DNA, the CDR3 is TGTGCCAGCAGCCCACCGAACTTTCGACAGGACCCTTATGGCTACACCTTC. Its protein is CASSPPNFRQDPYGYTF.

The chain couples TRBV5-1 to TRBJ1-1, with 10 bases aligning to TRBD1. The CDR3 contains 15 residues. Trimming cost V 3 bases and J 7 bases; bases outside gene matches: 9. Per germline, CDR1 SGHRS and CDR2 YFSETQ. Here the CDR3 DNA reads TGCGCCAGCAGCTCGGTAACCGGGACAGGGGTTGAAGCTTTCTTT. It encodes CASSSVTGTGVEAFF.

This chain connects TRBV5-1 to TRBJ2-7, with TRBD1 matching 8 bases. The CDR3 is 14 residues long. The V segment lost 7 bases and the J segment 3 bases; nucleotides outside the gene matches: 9. Germline CDR1 and CDR2: SGHRS and YFSETQ. CDR3 DNA sequence: TGCGCCAGCCGCAAGACAGGGGCCTACTACGAGCAGTACTTC. Its translation is CASRKTGAYYEQYF.